These 32 T cell receptor beta chains share one sample of origin, sequenced in a study of CD8 T cells in ankylosing spondylitis. Each CDR3 protein is one row after TCRdb ran MiXCR on the 5' RACE reads. The sample yields fewer than 130,000 distinct CDR3 sequences, around 24% seen once. The sample consisted of synovial fluid, either unsorted or a sorted T cell fraction (not recorded which). The receptors shown here come from a male donor with ankylosing spondylitis.

This clonotype occurred a few times. The chain couples TRBV7-2 to TRBJ2-1, with D possibly TRBD2 on 5 matching bases. V lost 5 bases and J 1 base, leaving 12 bases between the germline ends. The germline V gene has CDR1 SGHTA and CDR2 FQGNSA. This CDR3 spans 15 amino acids. The CDR3 DNA reads TGTGCCAGCAGCCCTGGGAGCGCGTCCTACAATGAGCAGTTCTTC. This gives the protein CASSPGSASYNEQFF. Together with reference TRBV7-2 and TRBJ2-1, the CDR3 gives the full variable domain: GAGVSQSPSNKVTEKGKDVELRCDPISGHTALYWYRQSLGQGLEFLIYFQGNSAPDKSGLPSDRFSAERTGGSVSTLTIQRTQQEDSAVYLCASSPGSASYNEQFFGPGTRLTVL.

This clonotype has a handful of counts. The DNA of the CDR3 is TGTGCCAGCAAGAGAGGATCGGACTCCTCCTCCTACGAGCAGTACTTC. This sequence encodes CASKRGSDSSSYEQYF. The rearrangement uses TRBV7-9 and TRBJ2-7, with D tentatively TRBD2 (5 bases). The V gene lost 7 bases and the J gene lost 0 bases, with 19 bases spanning the gap. The V gene's germline CDR1 is SEHNR and CDR2 FQNEAQ (reference sequence). CDR3 length equals 16 residues.

CDR3 DNA: TGTGCCAGCAGCCCCCGGAGGACTAACTATGGCTACACCTTC. Translated, it gives CASSPRRTNYGYTF. The chain uses TRBV14 and TRBJ1-2; D gene ambiguous. CDR1 SGHDN and CDR2 FVKESK come from the germline V gene. Trimming took 4 bases from V and 0 from J, leaving 9 bases between them. CDR3 length: 14 amino acids.

This clonotype came up a few times. The V gene is TRBV29-1, the J gene TRBJ1-1, with 7 bases aligning to TRBD1. V shed 7 bases and J 3 bases; nucleotides not matched to a gene: 8. The CDR3 extends over 13 amino acids. CDR1 is SQVTM and CDR2 is ANQGSEA in the germline V gene. The CDR3: CSALTGYYTEAFF. The CDR3 nucleotides read TGCAGCGCACTGACAGGGTACTACACTGAAGCTTTCTTT.

This chain's CDR3 is CASSSNYNEQFF. The CDR3 DNA is TGTGCCAGCAGTTCTAACTACAATGAGCAGTTCTTC. J is TRBJ2-1 and V is TRBV7-2; D is unclear. Trimming stripped 6 bases from V and 3 bases from J, with 6 bases between. Germline values: CDR1 SGHTA, CDR2 FQGNSA. The CDR3 is 12 amino acids.

This clonotype was counted between two and nine times. This chain connects TRBV7-6 to TRBJ2-5, with a tentative D call TRBD1 (6 bases). From germline, CDR1 is SGHVS and CDR2 FNYEAQ. V was clipped by 5 bases and J by 7 bases, with 17 bases between them. This CDR3 is built from 14 residues. The CDR3 DNA reads TGTGCCAGCAGCATCAGGTTGACAGGAGCGACCCAGTACTTC. Translated: CASSIRLTGATQYF.

This clonotype was found many times. This chain links TRBV29-1 with TRBJ2-5, with D uncertain. Per germline, CDR1 SQVTM and CDR2 ANQGSEA. The CDR3 loop spans 14 amino acids. Trimming left V 3 bases short and J 1 base short, with 12 bases between. CDR3 sequence: CSVEGWQSQETQYF. The CDR3 nucleotides read TGCAGCGTTGAGGGCTGGCAGAGCCAAGAGACCCAGTACTTC.

In its sample, this clonotype was seen many times. V and J are TRBV28 and TRBJ2-1; maybe TRBD2 (5 bases). The ends were cut back, 6 bases at V and 0 bases at J, with 21 bases in the middle. The CDR3 runs to 18 residues. Germline V lookup: CDR1 MDHEN, CDR2 SYDVKM. CDR3 sequence reads: CASSPRWRAGSSYNEQFF. Written as DNA, the CDR3 is TGTGCCAGCAGCCCACGATGGCGGGCCGGAAGCTCCTACAATGAGCAGTTCTTC. The entire variable domain, with the rest obtained from reference TRBV28 and TRBJ2-1, is as follows: DVKVTQSSRYLVKRTGEKVFLECVQDMDHENMFWYRQDPGLGLRLIYFSYDVKMKEKGDIPEGYSVSREKKERFSLILESASTNQTSMYLCASSPRWRAGSSYNEQFFGPGTRLTVL.

The V call is TRBV11-2, the J call TRBJ1-3; D possibly corresponds to TRBD1 (5 bases). V lost 8 bases to trimming and J lost 1 base, with 12 bases between them. CDR1 is SGHAT, CDR2 FQNNGV, per germline. The CDR3 has 14 amino acids. The CDR3 DNA reads TGTGCCAGCGATCGGGGACTGTCTGGAAACACCATATATTTT. Protein: CASDRGLSGNTIYF.

J is TRBJ2-1 and V is TRBV7-9; 10 bases are shared with TRBD1. CDR1 is SEHNR, CDR2 FQNEAQ, per germline (reference sequence). This CDR3 has 14 amino acids. The junction had 6 bases not matched to a gene; V was cut back by 5 bases and J by 8 bases. CDR3 residues: CASSQDRGGDEQFF. DNA of the CDR3: TGTGCCAGCAGCCAGGACAGGGGGGGAGATGAGCAGTTCTTC.

The gene calls are TRBV29-1 and TRBJ2-1; D is uncertain. In germline, CDR1 is SQVTM, CDR2 ANQGSEA. The CDR3 runs to 13 residues. The germline V and J ends were trimmed by 1 base and 7 bases, with 11 bases remaining between them. CDR3 in DNA: TGCAGCGTTGAAGCAGGTAACGGGAATGAGCAGTTCTTC. Its translation is CSVEAGNGNEQFF.

V usage is TRBV12-3 or TRBV12-4 and J usage is TRBJ1-6; no definite D call. CDR3 size: 15 residues. V dropped 8 bases and J dropped 7 bases, with 18 bases sitting between them. The CDR3 coding sequence is TGTGCCAGCTCCAAAGTGGGTGGCAGAAATTCACCCCTCCACTTT. This sequence encodes CASSKVGGRNSPLHF.

This clonotype was seen more than once but under ten times. Here the CDR3 DNA reads TGTGCCAGCAGTTTCCCCATCGGGAAGCAGTACGTC. As protein: CASSFPIGKQYV. The V call is TRBV27, the J call TRBJ2-7; maybe TRBD2 (5 bases). The CDR3 spans 12 residues. V lost 3 bases and J lost 8, with 11 bases in between. Per the germline V gene, CDR1 is MNHEY and CDR2 is SMNVEV (reference sequence).

This chain uses TRBV4-1 with TRBJ2-5; TRBD2 matches 7 bases. The junction had 11 bases not matched to a gene; V was cut back by 4 bases and J by 6 bases. This CDR3 comprises 15 residues. The germline V gene encodes CDR1 MGHRA and CDR2 YSYEKL. CDR3 protein: CASSLPGREQKTQYF. DNA for the CDR3: TGCGCCAGCAGCCTCCCGGGGCGGGAGCAAAAGACCCAGTACTTC.

In its sample, this clonotype was seen a few times. For the CDR3, the DNA is TGTGCCAGCAGCTTCGACAGGGGTTGGGGAGAGACCCAGTACTTC. It encodes CASSFDRGWGETQYF. This chain joins TRBV7-2 and TRBJ2-5; 8 bases agree with TRBD1. The V gene end was trimmed by 3 bases and the J gene end by 4 bases; junction bases not matched to a gene: 7. From germline, CDR1 is SGHTA and CDR2 FQGNSA. This CDR3 is 15 amino acids long. Drawing the rest from reference TRBV7-2 and TRBJ2-5, the complete variable domain is GAGVSQSPSNKVTEKGKDVELRCDPISGHTALYWYRQSLGQGLEFLIYFQGNSAPDKSGLPSDRFSAERTGGSVSTLTIQRTQQEDSAVYLCASSFDRGWGETQYFGPGTRLLVL.

There are many counts of this clonotype. This chain connects TRBV20-1 to TRBJ2-1; D might be TRBD2 (5 bases). Germline values: CDR1 DFQATT, CDR2 SNEGSKA (reference sequence). This CDR3 is built from 11 residues. V lost 6 bases, J lost 10 bases, and 13 bases lay in between. The CDR3 DNA follows: TGCAGTGCCTTGGGAGTACGGGAGCAGTTCTTC. Translation gives CSALGVREQFF.

This chain uses TRBV3-1 with TRBJ2-2, with D possibly called TRBD1 or TRBD2 (5 bases each). Trimming took off 4 bases at V and 5 bases at J, with 14 bases between the two ends. CDR1 is LGHDT and CDR2 is YNNKEL in the germline V gene (reference sequence). CDR3 length: 15 amino acids. CDR3 in DNA: TGTGCCAGCAGCCCCCGGGACCGAGGGACCGGGGAGCTGTTTTTT. Amino acids: CASSPRDRGTGELFF.

This clonotype was observed a few times. The rearrangement joins TRBV30 to TRBJ2-2; a weak D match, TRBD2 (5 bases). Germline assignment: CDR1 GTSNPN and CDR2 SVGIG (reference sequence). The V end lost 0 bases, the J end lost 4 bases, and 18 bases lay between the germline ends. This CDR3 region has 17 residues. The CDR3 loop reads CAWSVTRVQARTGELFF. DNA of the CDR3: TGTGCCTGGAGTGTAACGAGGGTCCAGGCGCGCACCGGGGAGCTGTTTTTT. Full variable domain (remainder filled in from reference TRBV30 and TRBJ2-2): SQTIHQWPATLVQPVGSPLSLECTVEGTSNPNLYWYRQAAGRGLQLLFYSVGIGQISSEVPQNLSASRPQDRQFILSSKKLLLSDSGFYLCAWSVTRVQARTGELFFGEGSRLTVL.

A few counts support this clonotype. The gene calls are TRBV7-8 and TRBJ2-1; 9 bases match TRBD1. The CDR3 totals 16 residues. The V segment lost 1 base and the J segment 6 bases; nucleotides outside the gene matches: 7. Germline-derived CDR1 and CDR2 are SGHVS and FQNEAQ. The CDR3 DNA sequence: TGTGCCAGCAGCTTAGTCGGGACAGGGATAGCCAATGAGCAGTTCTTC. This gives the protein CASSLVGTGIANEQFF.

This clonotype was observed a handful of times. The chain joins TRBV3-1 to TRBJ2-2; TRBD2 matches at 7 bases. The CDR3 covers 16 residues. V trimming: 1 base; J trimming: 0 bases; junction bases outside the gene matches: 2. CDR1 and CDR2 (germline): LGHDT, YNNKEL (reference sequence). The CDR3 region is CASSQGSGSNTGELFF. The CDR3 DNA is TGTGCCAGCAGCCAAGGTAGCGGGTCGAACACCGGGGAGCTGTTTTTT.

The chain combines TRBV24-1 with TRBJ2-1; no firm D call. The V end was cut by 0 bases, the J end by 3 bases, with 5 bases between. The CDR3 spans 14 residues. The germline V gene has CDR1 KGHDR and CDR2 SFDVKD. CDR3 amino acids: CATSDLEHYNEQFF. In DNA form, the CDR3 reads TGTGCCACCAGTGATTTGGAGCACTACAATGAGCAGTTCTTC.

The chain carries TRBV5-6 and TRBJ2-5; D is perhaps TRBD2 (5 bases). V dropped 3 bases and J dropped 2 bases, with 14 bases sitting between them. CDR1 SGHDT and CDR2 YYEEEE come from the germline V gene. This CDR3 contains 15 residues. As DNA, the CDR3 is TGTGCCAGCAGCTGGAGGCCCCCCGCTCAAGAGACCCAGTACTTC. The encoded protein is CASSWRPPAQETQYF.

J is TRBJ2-3 and V is TRBV5-1; 11 nucleotides align to TRBD2. Germline V gene sequence: CDR1 SGHRS, CDR2 YFSETQ. The CDR3 totals 18 residues. With V trimmed by 0 bases and J by 4 bases, 10 bases remained unmatched. As DNA, the CDR3 is TGCGCCAGCAGCTTGGCTGTGGTAGCGGGAGGGTCGCCAGATACGCAGTATTTT. This sequence encodes CASSLAVVAGGSPDTQYF.

In this sample, this clonotype turned up a few times. V and J are TRBV27 and TRBJ2-7; tentative D call: TRBD2 (6 bases). Deletions cut 3 bases from V and 1 base from J, with 28 bases between. The CDR3 totals 20 residues. Germline V gene sequence: CDR1 MNHEY, CDR2 SMNVEV (reference sequence). This chain's CDR3 is CASSFSLPSVGGALSYEQYF. The DNA for the CDR3 is TGTGCCAGCAGTTTCAGTCTCCCAAGCGTCGGGGGAGCCCTTTCCTACGAGCAGTACTTC.

The rearrangement links TRBV11-2 to TRBJ2-3; 7 bases are a match to TRBD1. The V gene's germline CDR1 is SGHAT and CDR2 FQNNGV. There are 14 residues in the CDR3. The V segment lost 5 bases and the J segment 2 bases; nucleotides outside the gene matches: 4. The CDR3 coding sequence is TGTGCCAGCAGCCGGGACAGAGACACAGATACGCAGTATTTT. Amino acid sequence: CASSRDRDTDTQYF.

The table lists this clonotype with many counts. The chain uses TRBV20-1 and TRBJ1-1; D uncertain. Per germline, CDR1 DFQATT and CDR2 SNEGSKA (reference sequence). The V and J ends lost 2 bases and 0 bases respectively, with 4 bases between them. The CDR3 has 12 residues. CDR3 sequence reads: CSARRMNTEAFF. The CDR3 DNA follows: TGCAGTGCTAGAAGAATGAACACTGAAGCTTTCTTT.

This clonotype was recorded at least ten times. V and J are TRBV20-1 and TRBJ2-1; D ambiguous. Germline loops: CDR1 DFQATT, CDR2 SNEGSKA (reference sequence). V was pared by 3 bases and J by 8 bases, with 5 bases between. The CDR3 covers 10 residues. The CDR3 coding sequence is TGCAGTGCTAGTAGGTATGAGCAGTTCTTC. This translates into CSASRYEQFF.

This clonotype was observed a handful of times. This chain connects TRBV5-1 to TRBJ1-1; D perhaps matches TRBD1 (6 bases). The CDR3 runs 14 residues. Germline V lookup: CDR1 SGHRS, CDR2 YFSETQ. V dropped 2 bases and J dropped 7 bases, with 15 bases sitting between them. The CDR3 loop reads CASSLQQGLGEAFF. The CDR3, as DNA: TGCGCCAGCAGCTTACAACAGGGTCTTGGTGAAGCTTTCTTT.

V usage is TRBV6-1 and J usage is TRBJ2-3; no definite D call. Trimming left V 5 bases short and J 3 bases short, with 6 bases between. CDR3 size: 12 residues. Germline V gene sequence: CDR1 MNHNS, CDR2 SASEGT. CDR3 sequence reads: CASSQTTDTQYF. The CDR3 DNA reads as TGTGCCAGCAGTCAGACGACAGATACGCAGTATTTT.

This clonotype was counted between two and nine times. This chain joins TRBV20-1 and TRBJ1-4, with TRBD1 matching over 8 bases. The trim removed 3 bases at V and 4 bases at J, leaving 22 bases unmatched. The germline V gene has CDR1 DFQATT and CDR2 SNEGSKA (reference sequence). CDR3 length: 20 amino acids. For the CDR3, the DNA is TGCAGTGCTAGGGTCACTCCCCTGGACAGGGAGGGGGCCAGTAATGAAAAACTGTTTTTT. As protein: CSARVTPLDREGASNEKLFF.

The V call is TRBV20-1, the J call TRBJ2-3; 8 bases are a match to TRBD2. V was clipped by 3 bases and J by 1 base; unmatched bases: 9. Germline CDR1 is DFQATT and CDR2 is SNEGSKA (reference sequence). The CDR3 totals 16 residues. CDR3 loop: CSARSGGLGGTDTQYF. The CDR3 DNA reads as TGCAGTGCTAGGTCGGGGGGACTAGGGGGCACAGATACGCAGTATTTT.

The chain combines TRBV6-1 with TRBJ1-5; 8 bases line up with TRBD1. The CDR3 is made up of 16 amino acids. The germline CDR1 and CDR2 sequences are MNHNS and SASEGT. Trimming cost V 2 bases and J 3 bases; bases outside gene matches: 6. CDR3 region: CASSEFDRGVNQPQHF. In DNA, the CDR3 is TGTGCCAGCAGTGAATTCGACAGGGGAGTCAATCAGCCCCAGCATTTT.